The present entry profiles one T cell receptor beta chain with its context. Frequency indicates this clonotype is medium-sized (0.01 to 0.1%); no count is kept. Its recognized antigen is unknown. This specimen belongs to a study of T cells in severe cutaneous drug reactions (dated by TCRdb to between 2019 and 2020). General notes on the study: Between the early 2010s and the late 2010s, patients were recruited from Taiwan, Thailand and a European registry network. Blister fluids/cells, PBMC and other biological samples were taken from patients in the acute stage or the recovery stage. Bulk TCR sequencing was combined with single-cell sequencing, quantitative PCR validation, functional assays and transgenic mouse experiments. To build the libraries, iRepertoire multiplex PCR was used, and the authors pointed to a comparison in which iRepertoire and 5' RACE methods, with or without UMI, captured abundant clonotypes similarly. Assignment of the culprit drug relied on both the Naranjo algorithm and the ALDEN drug causality algorithm. Enrollment was limited to patients whose SJS/TEN or DRESS diagnosis was probable or definite according to RegiSCAR criteria.

Broad study findings and their caveats: All seven CBZ-SJS/TEN blister samples contained a public TCRbeta CDR3 (mean approximately 15%), which was undetectable or scarce in tolerant-control and healthy-donor PBMC. TRBV12-4 usage was strongly increased in CBZ-SJS/TEN patients, averaging about 33% in blister cells and roughly 4.8% in PBMC. The authors stated that further study is still needed to find out whether the public TCR applies more generally to SJS/TEN caused by other drugs.

There are 15 amino acids in the CDR3, from cysteine to phenylalanine inclusive. The DNA is not on file. The germline V gene encodes CDR1 LNHDA and CDR2 SQIVND (reference sequence). The donors whose samples were sequenced had carbamazepine-induced Stevens-Johnson syndrome or toxic epidermal necrolysis (CBZ-SJS/TEN). To search for drug-specific clonotypes, the T cell receptor repertoires of patients with drug-induced severe cutaneous adverse reactions were profiled by next-generation sequencing. The RNA source was either peripheral blood mononuclear cells or blister cells from skin lesions. For both bulk and single-cell sequencing, libraries were prepared with the iRepertoire multiplex PCR system using TCR subtype-specific primers. Bulk TCR beta libraries were generated by multiplex PCR with primers targeting V, D and J gene regions. Bulk TCR library preparation used roughly 85-550 ng of RNA per sample as input. Bulk TCR beta amplicons were sequenced on an Illumina MiSeq. From the authors' description of their analysis: Sample misassignments and low-quality sequencing reads were removed through quality control steps. The CDR3 was defined as the amino acids lying between the Y[YFLI]C motif of the V gene and the [FW]GXGT motif of the J segment. TRBV and TRBJ gene assignments and CDR3 clonotypes followed the IMGT database. TRBV expression in each sample was normalized to the mean of the same gene in PBMC from 44 healthy donors. Reprocessed by TCRdb, the reads give a single entry per CDR3 protein sequence, without DNA. None of the V and J calls come from the authors' own analysis; TCRdb made them. The table kept for this sample lists over a thousand distinct CDR3 sequences. Clones ranked in the top ten supply around half of the sample.

Recombination connected TRBV19 to TRBJ1-5. The TCR sequence derives from a human donor with a severe cutaneous adverse drug reaction. The source material was cells from a skin blister. The sample's cell subset or site label is to be understood as: unsorted cells from skin lesion blisters. The CDR3: CASSPKGSFNQPQHF.